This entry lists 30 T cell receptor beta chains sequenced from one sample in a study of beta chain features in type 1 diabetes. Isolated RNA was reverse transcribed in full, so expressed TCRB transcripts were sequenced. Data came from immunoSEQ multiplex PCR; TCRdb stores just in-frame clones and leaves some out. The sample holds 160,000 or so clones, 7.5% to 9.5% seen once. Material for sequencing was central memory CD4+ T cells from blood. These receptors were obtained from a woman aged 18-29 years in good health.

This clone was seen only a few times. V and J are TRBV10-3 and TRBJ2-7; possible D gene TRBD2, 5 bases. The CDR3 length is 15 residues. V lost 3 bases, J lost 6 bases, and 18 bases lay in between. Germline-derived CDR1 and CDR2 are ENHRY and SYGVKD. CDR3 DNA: TGTGCCATCAGTGACTCCGGGTTACCTCGGGGCGAGCAGTACTTC. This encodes CAISDSGLPRGEQYF.

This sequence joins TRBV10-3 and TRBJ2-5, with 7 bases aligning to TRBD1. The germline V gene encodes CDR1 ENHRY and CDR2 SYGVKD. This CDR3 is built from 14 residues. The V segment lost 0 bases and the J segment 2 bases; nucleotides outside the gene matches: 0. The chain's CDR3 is CAISESTGQETQYF. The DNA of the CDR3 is TGTGCCATCAGTGAGTCGACAGGGCAAGAGACCCAGTACTTC.

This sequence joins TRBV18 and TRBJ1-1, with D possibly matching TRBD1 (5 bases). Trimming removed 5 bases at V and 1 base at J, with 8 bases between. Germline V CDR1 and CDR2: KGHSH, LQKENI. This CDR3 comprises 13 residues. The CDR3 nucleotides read TGTGCCAGCTCATCGGACAAGAACACTGAAGCTTTCTTT. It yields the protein CASSSDKNTEAFF.

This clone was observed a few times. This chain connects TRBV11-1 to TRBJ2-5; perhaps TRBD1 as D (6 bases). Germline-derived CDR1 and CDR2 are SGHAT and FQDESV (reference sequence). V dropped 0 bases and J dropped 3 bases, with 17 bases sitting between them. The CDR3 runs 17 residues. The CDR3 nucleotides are TGTGCCAGCAGCTTAGCTTACCAGGGGACGGACGAAGAGACCCAGTACTTC. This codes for CASSLAYQGTDEETQYF.

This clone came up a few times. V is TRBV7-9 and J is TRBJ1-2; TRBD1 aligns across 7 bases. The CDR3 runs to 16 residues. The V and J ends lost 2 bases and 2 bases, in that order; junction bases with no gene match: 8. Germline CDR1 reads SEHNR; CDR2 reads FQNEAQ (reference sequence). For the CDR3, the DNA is TGTGCCAGCAGCTTATTCGGAGACAGGGCCAACTATGGCTACACCTTC. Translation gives CASSLFGDRANYGYTF.

The CDR3 coding sequence is TGTGCCAGCAGTTACTCCTACGGGACAGCGGGGGGGCAGTATTTT. This codes for CASSYSYGTAGGQYF. V and J are TRBV6-5 and TRBJ2-3, with TRBD2 identical over 9 bases. CDR3 size: 15 residues. V was pared by 0 bases and J by 11 bases, with 9 bases of the junction left unmatched. CDR1 and CDR2 from the germline V gene are MNHEY and SVGAGI.

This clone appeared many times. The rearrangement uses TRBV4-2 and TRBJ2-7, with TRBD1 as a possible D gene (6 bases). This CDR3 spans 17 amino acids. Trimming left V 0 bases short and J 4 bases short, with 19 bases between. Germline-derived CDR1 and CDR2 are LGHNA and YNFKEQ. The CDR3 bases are TGTGCCAGCAGCCAAGAATTAGCACAGGGCAGCGCGTACGAGCAGTACTTC. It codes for CASSQELAQGSAYEQYF.

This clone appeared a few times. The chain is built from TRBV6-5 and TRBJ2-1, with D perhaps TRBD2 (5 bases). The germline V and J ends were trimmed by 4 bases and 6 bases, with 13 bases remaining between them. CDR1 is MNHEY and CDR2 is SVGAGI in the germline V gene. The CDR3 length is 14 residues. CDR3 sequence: CASSSLAGPNEQFF. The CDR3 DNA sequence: TGTGCCAGCAGTTCGCTAGCCGGACCCAATGAGCAGTTCTTC.

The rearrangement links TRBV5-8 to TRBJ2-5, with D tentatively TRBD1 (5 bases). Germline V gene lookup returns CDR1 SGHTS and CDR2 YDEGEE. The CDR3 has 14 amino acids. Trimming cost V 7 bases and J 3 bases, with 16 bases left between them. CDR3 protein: CASGALGNKETQYF. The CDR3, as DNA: TGTGCCAGCGGGGCCCTCGGTAACAAAGAGACCCAGTACTTC.

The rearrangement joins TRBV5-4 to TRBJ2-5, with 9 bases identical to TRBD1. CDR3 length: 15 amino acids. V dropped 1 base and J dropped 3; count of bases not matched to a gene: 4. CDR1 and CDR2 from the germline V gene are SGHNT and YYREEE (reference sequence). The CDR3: CASSLRGTGKETQYF. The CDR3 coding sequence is TGTGCCAGCAGCTTGCGCGGGACAGGGAAAGAGACCCAGTACTTC.

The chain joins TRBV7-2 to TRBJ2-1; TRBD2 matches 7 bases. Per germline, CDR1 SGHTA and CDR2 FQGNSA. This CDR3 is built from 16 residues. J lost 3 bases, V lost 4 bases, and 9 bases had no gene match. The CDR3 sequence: CASSSRRASGYNEQFF. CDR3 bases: TGTGCCAGCAGCTCTCGCAGGGCTAGCGGCTACAATGAGCAGTTCTTC. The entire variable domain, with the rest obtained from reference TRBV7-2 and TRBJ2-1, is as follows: GAGVSQSPSNKVTEKGKDVELRCDPISGHTALYWYRQSLGQGLEFLIYFQGNSAPDKSGLPSDRFSAERTGGSVSTLTIQRTQQEDSAVYLCASSSRRASGYNEQFFGPGTRLTVL.

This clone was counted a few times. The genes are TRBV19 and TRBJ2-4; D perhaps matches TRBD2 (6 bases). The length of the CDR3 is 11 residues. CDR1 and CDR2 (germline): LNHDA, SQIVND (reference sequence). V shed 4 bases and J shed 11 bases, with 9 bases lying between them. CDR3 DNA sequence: TGTGCCAGTAGTACGGGGGTTGTTCAGTACTTC. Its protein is CASSTGVVQYF.

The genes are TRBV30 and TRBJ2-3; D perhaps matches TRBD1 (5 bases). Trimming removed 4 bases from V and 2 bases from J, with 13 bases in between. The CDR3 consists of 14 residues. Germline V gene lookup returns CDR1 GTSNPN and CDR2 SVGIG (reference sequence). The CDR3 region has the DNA TGTGCCTGGACTCAGGGTCGGAACACAGATACGCAGTATTTT. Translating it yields CAWTQGRNTDTQYF.

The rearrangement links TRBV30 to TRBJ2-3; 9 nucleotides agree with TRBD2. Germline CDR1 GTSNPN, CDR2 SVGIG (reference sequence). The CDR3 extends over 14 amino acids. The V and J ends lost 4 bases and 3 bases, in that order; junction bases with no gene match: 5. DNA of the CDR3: TGTGCCTGGATTAGCGGGAGAGGGACAGATACGCAGTATTTT. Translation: CAWISGRGTDTQYF.

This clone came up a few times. The CDR3: CSVEGGGTWHEQYF. The CDR3 coding sequence is TGCAGCGTTGAAGGTGGAGGGACCTGGCACGAGCAGTACTTC. The chain joins TRBV29-1 to TRBJ2-7; weak D call: TRBD2 (6 bases). Germline V gene sequence: CDR1 SQVTM, CDR2 ANQGSEA. The CDR3 contains 14 residues. Trimming took off 1 base at V and 5 bases at J, with 15 bases between the two ends.

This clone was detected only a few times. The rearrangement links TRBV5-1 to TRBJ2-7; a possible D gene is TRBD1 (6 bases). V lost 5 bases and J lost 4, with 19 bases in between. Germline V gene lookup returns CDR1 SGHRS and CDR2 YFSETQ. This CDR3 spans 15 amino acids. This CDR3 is CASSLGGTGQYEQYF. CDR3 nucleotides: TGCGCCAGCAGTCTTGGAGGTACAGGGCAATACGAGCAGTACTTC. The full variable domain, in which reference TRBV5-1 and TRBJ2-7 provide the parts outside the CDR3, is KAGVTQTPRYLIKTRGQQVTLSCSPISGHRSVSWYQQTPGQGLQFLFEYFSETQRNKGNFPGRFSGRQFSNSRSEMNVSTLELGDSALYLCASSLGGTGQYEQYFGPGTRLTVT.

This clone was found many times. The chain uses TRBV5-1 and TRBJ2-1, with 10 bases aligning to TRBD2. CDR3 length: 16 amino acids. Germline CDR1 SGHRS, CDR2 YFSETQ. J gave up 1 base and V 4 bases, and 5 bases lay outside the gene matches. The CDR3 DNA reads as TGCGCCAGCAGCGCTAGCGGGAGAGTTTCCTACAATGAGCAGTTCTTC. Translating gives CASSASGRVSYNEQFF.

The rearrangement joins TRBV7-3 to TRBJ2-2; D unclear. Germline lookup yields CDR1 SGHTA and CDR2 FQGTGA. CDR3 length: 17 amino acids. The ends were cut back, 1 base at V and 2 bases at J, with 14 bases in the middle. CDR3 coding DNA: TGTGCCAGCAGCTTAAAACCCCTCGCGGTTAACACCGGGGAGCTGTTTTTT. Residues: CASSLKPLAVNTGELFF.

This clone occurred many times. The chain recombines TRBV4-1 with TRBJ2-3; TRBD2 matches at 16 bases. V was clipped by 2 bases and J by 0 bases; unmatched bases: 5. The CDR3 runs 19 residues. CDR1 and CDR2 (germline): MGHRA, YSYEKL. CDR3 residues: CASSQQGLAGGPSTDTQYF. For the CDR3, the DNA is TGCGCCAGCAGCCAACAGGGACTAGCGGGGGGGCCTAGCACAGATACGCAGTATTTT.

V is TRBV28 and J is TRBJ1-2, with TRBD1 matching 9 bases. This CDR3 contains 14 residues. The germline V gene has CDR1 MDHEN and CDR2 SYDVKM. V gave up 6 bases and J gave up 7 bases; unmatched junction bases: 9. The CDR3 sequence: CASSLRTGVFGYTF. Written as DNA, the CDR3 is TGTGCCAGCAGCTTAAGGACAGGGGTCTTTGGCTACACCTTC.

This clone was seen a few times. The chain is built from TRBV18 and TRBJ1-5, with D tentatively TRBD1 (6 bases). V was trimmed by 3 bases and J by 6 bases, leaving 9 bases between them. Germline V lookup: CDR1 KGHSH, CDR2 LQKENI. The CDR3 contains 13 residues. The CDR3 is CASSPGGGQPQHF. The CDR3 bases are TGTGCCAGCTCACCTGGGGGCGGTCAGCCCCAGCATTTT.

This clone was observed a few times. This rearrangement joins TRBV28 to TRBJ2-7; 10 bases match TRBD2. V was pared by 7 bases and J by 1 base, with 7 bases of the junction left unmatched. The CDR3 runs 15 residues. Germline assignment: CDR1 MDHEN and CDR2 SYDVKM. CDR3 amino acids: CASTSIAGGSYEQYF. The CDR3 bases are TGTGCCAGCACCTCCATAGCGGGGGGATCCTACGAGCAGTACTTC.

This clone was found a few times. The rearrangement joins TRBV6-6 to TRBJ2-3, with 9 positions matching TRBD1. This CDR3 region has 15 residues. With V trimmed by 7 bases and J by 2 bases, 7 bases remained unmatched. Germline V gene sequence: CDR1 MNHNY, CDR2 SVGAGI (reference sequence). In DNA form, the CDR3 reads TGTGCCAGCAAAGGACAGGGGACTCTCACAGATACGCAGTATTTT. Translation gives CASKGQGTLTDTQYF.

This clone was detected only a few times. CDR3 sequence (DNA): TGTGCCAGCTCACCCCGGGACAGGGGAACCAACACTGAAGCTTTCTTT. This sequence encodes CASSPRDRGTNTEAFF. The chain is built from TRBV18 and TRBJ1-1, with 10 nucleotides matching TRBD1. This CDR3 contains 16 residues. CDR1 and CDR2 (germline): KGHSH, LQKENI. After removal of 3 bases from V and 2 bases from J, the junction contained 6 bases not matched to a gene.

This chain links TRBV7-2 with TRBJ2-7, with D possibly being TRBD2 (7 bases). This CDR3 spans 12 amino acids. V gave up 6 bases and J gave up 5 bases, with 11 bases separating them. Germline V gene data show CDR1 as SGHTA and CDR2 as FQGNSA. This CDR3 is CASRGGRNEQYF. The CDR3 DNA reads TGTGCCAGCAGGGGGGGGCGGAACGAGCAGTACTTC.

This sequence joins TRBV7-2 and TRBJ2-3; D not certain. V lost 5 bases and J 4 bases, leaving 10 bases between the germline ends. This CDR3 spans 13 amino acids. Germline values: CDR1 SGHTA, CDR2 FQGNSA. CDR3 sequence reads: CASSRGSADTQYF. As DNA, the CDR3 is TGTGCCAGCAGCCGCGGTAGTGCAGATACGCAGTATTTT.

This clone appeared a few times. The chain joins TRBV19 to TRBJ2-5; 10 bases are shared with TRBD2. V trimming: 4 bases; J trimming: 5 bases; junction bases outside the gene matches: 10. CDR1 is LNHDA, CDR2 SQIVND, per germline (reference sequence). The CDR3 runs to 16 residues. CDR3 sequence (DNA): TGTGCCAGTAGTACCCCTAGCGGGGGAATTGTGGAGACCCAGTACTTC. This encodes CASSTPSGGIVETQYF.

CDR3 DNA sequence: TGTGCCTGGAGTGTACTCTCCAATGAGCAGTTCTTC. Amino acid sequence: CAWSVLSNEQFF. This rearrangement joins TRBV30 to TRBJ2-1; D call uncertain. Trimming cost V 0 bases and J 6 bases, with 6 bases left between them. The CDR3 has 12 amino acids. CDR1 is GTSNPN, CDR2 SVGIG, per germline (reference sequence).

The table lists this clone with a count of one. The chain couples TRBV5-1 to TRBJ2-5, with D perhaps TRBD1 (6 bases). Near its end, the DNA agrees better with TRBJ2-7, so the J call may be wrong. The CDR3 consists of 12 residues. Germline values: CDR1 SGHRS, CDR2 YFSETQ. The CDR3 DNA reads TGCGCCAGCAGCATGGACAGCTACGAGCAGTACTTC. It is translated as CASSMDSYEQYF.

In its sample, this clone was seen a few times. CDR3 residues: CAISPMEGTDTQYF. CDR3 nucleotides: TGTGCCATCAGTCCGATGGAGGGCACAGATACGCAGTATTTT. This chain links TRBV10-3 with TRBJ2-3; D possibly corresponds to TRBD2 (5 bases). Trimming took 5 bases from V and 1 from J, leaving 10 bases between them. This CDR3 comprises 14 residues. CDR1 is ENHRY and CDR2 is SYGVKD in the germline V gene.